This passage covers 6 T cell receptor beta chains from one sample sequenced in a study of neurological immune-mediated disorders. TCRdb fed the 5' RACE reads into MiXCR, producing one record per CDR3 protein. The sample yields 66,000 or so distinct CDR3 sequences, less than 5.5% seen once. The sequencing sample was made of PBMCs. The receptors shown here come from a woman aged 25-40 years with multiple sclerosis.

This clonotype was counted ten times or more. The genes are TRBV11-3 and TRBJ1-2, with 10 bases identical to TRBD1. The germline gives CDR1 SGHNT, CDR2 YENEEA. The CDR3 has 13 amino acids. The ends lost 5 bases at V and 4 bases at J; junction bases unmatched: 1. CDR3 DNA sequence: TGTGCCAGCAGCCGGACAGGGGGCTATGGCTACACCTTC. Translation gives CASSRTGGYGYTF.

This clonotype was seen ten or more times. The chain uses TRBV20-1 and TRBJ1-5; no definite D call. Germline CDR1 reads DFQATT; CDR2 reads SNEGSKA (reference sequence). V was pared by 5 bases and J by 5 bases, with 13 bases between. This CDR3 has 13 residues. The CDR3, as DNA: TGCAGTGCTCTCGACGGGCCGCATCAGCCCCAGCATTTT. Translated, it gives CSALDGPHQPQHF.

Notes on this clonotype: A much larger clone is a single base away; this may be a read error. The V and J genes are TRBV29-1 and TRBJ2-5; 7 bases map to TRBD2. This CDR3 has 13 amino acids. Trimming at V came to 5 bases and at J to 9 bases, leaving 12 bases not matched to a gene. In germline, CDR1 is SQVTM, CDR2 ANQGSEA. CDR3 amino acids: CSVPGSRRGAQYF. CDR3 sequence (DNA): TGCAGCGTTCCGGGCAGCAGACGGGGGGCCCAGTACTTC.

This clonotype was counted at least ten times. The chain links TRBV5-1 to TRBJ2-7; D tentatively reads TRBD1 or TRBD2 (6 bases each). The length of the CDR3 is 14 residues. With 0 bases removed from V and 0 bases from J, the gap between germline ends came to 7 bases. Germline CDR1 reads SGHRS; CDR2 reads YFSETQ. The CDR3 coding sequence is TGCGCCAGCAGCTTGGCGGGGGCCTCCTACGAGCAGTACTTC. Translation gives CASSLAGASYEQYF.

The chain is built from TRBV12-3 or TRBV12-4 and TRBJ2-7, with TRBD2 as a possible D gene (6 bases). The CDR3 covers 14 residues. The V and J ends lost 5 bases and 0 bases respectively, with 11 bases between them. The CDR3 loop is CASSGGGFSYEQYF. The CDR3 region has the DNA TGTGCCAGCAGTGGAGGAGGGTTCTCCTACGAGCAGTACTTC.

The chain links TRBV5-6 to TRBJ1-2; D is unclear. The V gene's germline CDR1 is SGHDT and CDR2 YYEEEE. V lost 3 bases and J 1 base, leaving 7 bases between the germline ends. The CDR3 runs to 13 residues. The CDR3: CASSSQDNYGYTF. DNA for the CDR3: TGTGCCAGCAGCTCTCAGGATAACTATGGCTACACCTTC.